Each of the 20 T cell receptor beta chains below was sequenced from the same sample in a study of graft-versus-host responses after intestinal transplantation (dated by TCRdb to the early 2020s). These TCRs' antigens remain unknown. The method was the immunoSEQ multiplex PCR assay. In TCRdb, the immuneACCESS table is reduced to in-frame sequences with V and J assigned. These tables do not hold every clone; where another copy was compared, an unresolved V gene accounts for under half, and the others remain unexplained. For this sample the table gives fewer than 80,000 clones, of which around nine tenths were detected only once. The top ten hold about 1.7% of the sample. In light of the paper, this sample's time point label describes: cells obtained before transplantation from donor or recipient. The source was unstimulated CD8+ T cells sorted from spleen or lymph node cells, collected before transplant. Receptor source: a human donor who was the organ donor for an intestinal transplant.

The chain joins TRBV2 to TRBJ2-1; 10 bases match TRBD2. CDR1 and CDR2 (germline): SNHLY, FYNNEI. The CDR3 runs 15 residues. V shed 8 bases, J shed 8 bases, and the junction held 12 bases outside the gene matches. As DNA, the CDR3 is TGTGCCAGCTCGAAAGCGGGGGGGGAGGTACATGAGCAGTTCTTC. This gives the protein CASSKAGGEVHEQFF.

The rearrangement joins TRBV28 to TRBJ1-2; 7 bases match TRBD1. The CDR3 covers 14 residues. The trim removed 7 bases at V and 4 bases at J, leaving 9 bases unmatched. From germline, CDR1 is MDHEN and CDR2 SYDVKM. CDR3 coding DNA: TGTGCCAGCATCAGGACAGGAGGAAGCTATGGCTACACCTTC. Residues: CASIRTGGSYGYTF.

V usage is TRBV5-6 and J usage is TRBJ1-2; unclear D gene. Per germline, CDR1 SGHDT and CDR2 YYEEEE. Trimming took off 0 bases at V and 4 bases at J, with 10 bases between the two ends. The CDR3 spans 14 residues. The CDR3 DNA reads TGTGCCAGCAGCTTGGCCGGGTCAGTCTATGGCTACACCTTC. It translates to CASSLAGSVYGYTF.

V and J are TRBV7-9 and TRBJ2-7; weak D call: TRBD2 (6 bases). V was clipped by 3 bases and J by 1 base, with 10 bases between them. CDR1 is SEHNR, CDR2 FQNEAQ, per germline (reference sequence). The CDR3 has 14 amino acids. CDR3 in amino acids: CASSFAGSSYEQYF. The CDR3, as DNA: TGTGCCAGCAGCTTTGCCGGGAGTTCCTACGAGCAGTACTTC.

CDR3: CASSLSDRGGTGELFF. The CDR3 DNA sequence: TGTGCCAGCAGTTTATCCGACAGGGGCGGGACCGGGGAGCTGTTTTTT. This chain joins TRBV28 and TRBJ2-2, with TRBD1 matching over 8 bases. With V trimmed by 1 base and J by 5 bases, 6 bases remained unmatched. Germline CDR1 and CDR2: MDHEN and SYDVKM. CDR3 length equals 16 residues.

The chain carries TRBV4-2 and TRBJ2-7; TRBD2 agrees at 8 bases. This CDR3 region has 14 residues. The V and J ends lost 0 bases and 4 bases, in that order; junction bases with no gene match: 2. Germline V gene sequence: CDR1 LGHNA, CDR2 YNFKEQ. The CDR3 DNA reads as TGTGCCAGCAGCCAAGAGGGGACTAGTTACGAGCAGTACTTC. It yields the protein CASSQEGTSYEQYF.

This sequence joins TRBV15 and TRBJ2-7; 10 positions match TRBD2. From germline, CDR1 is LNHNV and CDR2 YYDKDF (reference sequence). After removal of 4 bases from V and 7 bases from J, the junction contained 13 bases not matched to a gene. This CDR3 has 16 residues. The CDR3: CATSILAGGGGGEQYF. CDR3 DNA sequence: TGTGCCACCAGCATTTTAGCGGGAGGTGGGGGAGGAGAGCAGTACTTC.

CDR3 protein: CASSLGQGVQPQHF. CDR3 bases: TGTGCCAGCAGTTTAGGCCAGGGCGTCCAGCCCCAGCATTTT. The gene calls are TRBV27 and TRBJ1-5, with D perhaps TRBD1 (5 bases). Looked up from germline, CDR1 is MNHEY and CDR2 is SMNVEV (reference sequence). The V end was cut by 2 bases, the J end by 7 bases, with 12 bases between. The CDR3 extends over 14 amino acids.

The CDR3 nucleotides are TGTGCCAGCAGTCCACGACTGTCCCTAGAACCCTATGGCTACACCTTC. Amino acids: CASSPRLSLEPYGYTF. The J gene is TRBJ1-2, the V gene TRBV28; no firm D call. CDR1 is MDHEN and CDR2 is SYDVKM in the germline V gene. CDR3 length equals 16 residues. Trimming shortened V by 5 bases and J by 4 bases, and 20 bases separated the two germline ends.

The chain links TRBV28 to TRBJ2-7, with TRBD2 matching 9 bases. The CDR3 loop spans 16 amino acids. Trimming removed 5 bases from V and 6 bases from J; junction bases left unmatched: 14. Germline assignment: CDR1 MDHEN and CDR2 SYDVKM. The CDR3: CASSPSRGGESLEQYF. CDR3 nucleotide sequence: TGTGCCAGCAGTCCGTCGCGGGGGGGGGAGTCCCTCGAGCAGTACTTC.

Here the CDR3 DNA reads TGTGCCAGCAGCTTAATGGGAGTATCGCCAGGATGGACCGGGGAGCTGTTTTTT. Encoded protein: CASSLMGVSPGWTGELFF. The chain has TRBV13 and TRBJ2-2, with a possible D match to TRBD2 (5 bases). Germline CDR1 PRHDT, CDR2 FYEKMQ (reference sequence). This CDR3 comprises 18 residues. V lost 2 bases and J 5 bases, leaving 21 bases between the germline ends.

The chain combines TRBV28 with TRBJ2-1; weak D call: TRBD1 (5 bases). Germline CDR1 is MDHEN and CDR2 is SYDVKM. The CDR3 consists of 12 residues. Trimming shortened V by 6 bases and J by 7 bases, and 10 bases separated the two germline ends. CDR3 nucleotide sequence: TGTGCCAGCAGCACAGGTTGGAATGAGCAGTTCTTC. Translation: CASSTGWNEQFF.

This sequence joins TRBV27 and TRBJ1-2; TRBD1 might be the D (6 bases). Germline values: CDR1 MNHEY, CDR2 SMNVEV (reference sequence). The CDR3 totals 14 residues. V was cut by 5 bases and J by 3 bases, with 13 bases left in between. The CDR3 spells CASSPGGTYYGYTF. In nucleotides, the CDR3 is TGTGCCAGCAGTCCCGGGGGGACATACTATGGCTACACCTTC.

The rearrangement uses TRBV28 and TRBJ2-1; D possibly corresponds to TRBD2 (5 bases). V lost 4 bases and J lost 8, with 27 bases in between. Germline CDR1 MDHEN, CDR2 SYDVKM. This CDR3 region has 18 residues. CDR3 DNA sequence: TGTGCCAGCAGTTATACCCGCGGGCTAGAGGGAATGCGGGATGAGCAGTTCTTC. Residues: CASSYTRGLEGMRDEQFF.

The CDR3 region is CASSTTRQGEQYF. The CDR3 DNA reads as TGTGCCAGTAGCACTACGAGACAGGGCGAGCAGTACTTC. This chain links TRBV19 with TRBJ2-7; TRBD1 matches 7 bases. V gave up 6 bases and J gave up 6 bases; unmatched junction bases: 8. This CDR3 is 13 amino acids long. Germline V gene data show CDR1 as LNHDA and CDR2 as SQIVND (reference sequence). Filled out from reference TRBV19 and TRBJ2-7, the complete variable domain reads DGGITQSPKYLFRKEGQNVTLSCEQNLNHDAMYWYRQDPGQGLRLIYYSQIVNDFQKGDIAEGYSVSREKKESFPLTVTSAQKNPTAFYLCASSTTRQGEQYFGPGTRLTVT.

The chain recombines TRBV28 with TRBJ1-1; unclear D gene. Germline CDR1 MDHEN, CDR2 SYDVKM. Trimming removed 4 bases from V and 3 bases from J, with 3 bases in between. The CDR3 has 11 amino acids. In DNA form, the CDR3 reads TGTGCCAGCAGTTCGGACACTGAAGCTTTCTTT. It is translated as CASSSDTEAFF.

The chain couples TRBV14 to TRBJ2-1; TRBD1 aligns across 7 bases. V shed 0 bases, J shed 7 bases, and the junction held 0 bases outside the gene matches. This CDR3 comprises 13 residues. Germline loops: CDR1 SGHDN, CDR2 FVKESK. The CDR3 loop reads CASSQDRGNEQFF. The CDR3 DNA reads TGTGCCAGCAGCCAAGACAGGGGGAATGAGCAGTTCTTC.

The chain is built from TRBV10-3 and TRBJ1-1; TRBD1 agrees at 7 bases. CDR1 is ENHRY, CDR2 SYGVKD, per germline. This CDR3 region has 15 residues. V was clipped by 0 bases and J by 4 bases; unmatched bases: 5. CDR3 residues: CAISESWDSPTEAFF. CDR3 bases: TGTGCCATCAGTGAGTCCTGGGACAGCCCCACTGAAGCTTTCTTT.

The CDR3 DNA is TGTGCCAGCAGCTTGGTGCGTTTATCGGAAACGGGGGGCTACAATGAGCAGTTCTTC. It is translated as CASSLVRLSETGGYNEQFF. The chain has TRBV5-6 and TRBJ2-1, with 7 nucleotides matching TRBD2. CDR3 length equals 19 residues. V shed 0 bases and J 3 bases; nucleotides not matched to a gene: 15. Germline lookup yields CDR1 SGHDT and CDR2 YYEEEE.

The CDR3 sequence is CASSYRRGGAAFF. The CDR3 region has the DNA TGTGCCAGCAGTTATCGGAGGGGCGGGGCAGCTTTCTTT. V and J are TRBV27 and TRBJ1-1, with D maybe TRBD1 (5 bases). Deletions cut 4 bases from V and 10 bases from J, with 16 bases between. The CDR3 has 13 amino acids. Germline CDR1 MNHEY, CDR2 SMNVEV (reference sequence).